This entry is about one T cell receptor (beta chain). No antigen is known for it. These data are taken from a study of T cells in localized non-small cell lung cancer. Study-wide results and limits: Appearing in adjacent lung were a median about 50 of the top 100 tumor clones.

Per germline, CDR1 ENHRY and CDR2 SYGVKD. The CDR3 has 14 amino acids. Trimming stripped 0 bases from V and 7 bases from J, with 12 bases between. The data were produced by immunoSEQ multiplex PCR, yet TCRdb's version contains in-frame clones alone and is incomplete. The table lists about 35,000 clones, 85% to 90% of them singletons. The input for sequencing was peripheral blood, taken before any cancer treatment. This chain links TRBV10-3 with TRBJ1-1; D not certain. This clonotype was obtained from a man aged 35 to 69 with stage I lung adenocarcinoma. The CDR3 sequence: CAISESTPTVEAFF. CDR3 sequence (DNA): TGTGCCATCAGTGAGTCCACCCCGACGGTTGAAGCTTTCTTT.